This T cell receptor (beta chain) was profiled in a study of cytomegalovirus exposure and HLA in healthy donors. PCR amplification relied on 60 Vbeta primers (plus 13 Jbeta primers). The assay was immunoSEQ multiplex PCR, and TCRdb's table has in-frame clones only and misses some. The sample lists over 250,000 clones, about nine tenths occurring once. Germline V gene data show CDR1 as SGHNT and CDR2 as YYREEE (reference sequence). The V and J ends lost 0 bases and 3 bases respectively, with 12 bases between them. The CDR3 consists of 15 residues. The rearrangement joins TRBV5-4 to TRBJ2-5; D gene ambiguous. Specimen: PBMCs. The sequence came from a man aged 40-50 years in good health and CMV-seropositive. CDR3 sequence: CASSLGALVKETQYF. CDR3 nucleotides: TGTGCCAGCAGCTTGGGGGCGCTCGTGAAAGAGACCCAGTACTTC.